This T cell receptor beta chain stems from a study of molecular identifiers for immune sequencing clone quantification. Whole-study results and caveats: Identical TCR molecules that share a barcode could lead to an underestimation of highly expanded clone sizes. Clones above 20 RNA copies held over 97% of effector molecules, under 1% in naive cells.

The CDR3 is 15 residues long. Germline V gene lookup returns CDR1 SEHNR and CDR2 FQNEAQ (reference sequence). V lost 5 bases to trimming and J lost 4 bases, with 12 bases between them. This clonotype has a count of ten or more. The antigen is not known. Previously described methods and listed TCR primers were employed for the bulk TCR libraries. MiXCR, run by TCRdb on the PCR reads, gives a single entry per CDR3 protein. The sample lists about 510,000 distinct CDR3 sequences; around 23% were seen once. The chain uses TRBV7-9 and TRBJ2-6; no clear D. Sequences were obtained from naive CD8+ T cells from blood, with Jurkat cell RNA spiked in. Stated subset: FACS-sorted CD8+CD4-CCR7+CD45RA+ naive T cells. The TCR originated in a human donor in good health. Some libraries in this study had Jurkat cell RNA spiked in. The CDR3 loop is CASSEAPLGANVLTF. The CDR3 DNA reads TGTGCCAGCAGCGAGGCCCCTCTAGGGGCCAACGTCCTGACTTTC.